This TCR beta chain was sequenced in a study of blood T cell repertoires in COVID-19. The wider study: In each case, the material was cDNA or gDNA derived from T cells, B-cell-depleted T cells, or PBMCs.

Repertoires were generated with immunoSEQ multiplex PCR, while TCRdb's copy carries only in-frame clones and drops some. Of 120,000 to 150,000 clones listed, around four fifths were seen once; the top ten hold roughly 4.8%. Germline V gene sequence: CDR1 SQVTM, CDR2 ANQGSEA. CDR3 length: 12 residues. V lost 4 bases to trimming and J lost 6 bases; unmatched junction nucleotides: 1. The sample taken for sequencing was peripheral blood. The genes are TRBV29-1 and TRBJ2-1, with 9 nucleotides matching TRBD1. The TCR originated in a human donor in a cohort sampled during active COVID-19. CDR3 bases: TGCAGCGTTGGGGGACAGGGCAATGAGCAGTTCTTC. It yields the protein CSVGGQGNEQFF.